This TCR beta chain was captured in a study of technical replicates of blood from a few donors. V lost 1 base and J lost 9, with 11 bases in between. CDR3 length equals 12 residues. From germline, CDR1 is SGDLS and CDR2 YYNGEE. TCRdb keeps only in-frame clones here, not all; method: immunoSEQ multiplex PCR. The top ten clones hold roughly 12% of a sample with 14,000 or so clones, 85% of them seen once. This clonotype originated in a human donor in good health. Sequencing used PBMCs. The chain is built from TRBV9 and TRBJ2-7; D perhaps matches TRBD1 (5 bases). CDR3 loop: CASSVTTGAQYF. In nucleotides, the CDR3 is TGTGCCAGCAGCGTAACTACAGGTGCGCAGTACTTC.